Below, 19 T cell receptor beta chains from the same sample are listed, as sequenced in a study of early T cells in non-severe SARS-CoV-2 infection. TCRdb re-called the 5' RACE reads through MiXCR, storing one row per CDR3 protein. The data show approximately 46,000 distinct CDR3 sequences, 20% to 25% seen once. The input for sequencing was whole blood, taken at baseline. The receptors come from an adult who was a healthcare worker with PCR-confirmed SARS-CoV-2 infection or an uninfected control (not recorded which).

This chain joins TRBV5-1 and TRBJ1-6; tentatively, D is TRBD1 (6 bases). CDR1 is SGHRS and CDR2 is YFSETQ in the germline V gene. Trimming took off 4 bases at V and 5 bases at J, with 13 bases between the two ends. This CDR3 spans 15 amino acids. CDR3 sequence: CASSRIQGNNSPLHF. In DNA, the CDR3 is TGCGCCAGCAGCAGGATACAGGGTAATAATTCACCCCTCCACTTT.

This chain joins TRBV5-1 and TRBJ1-1; D is possibly TRBD1 (5 bases). This CDR3 has 14 amino acids. The V end lost 0 bases, the J end lost 1 base, and 7 bases lay between the germline ends. Germline assignment: CDR1 SGHRS and CDR2 YFSETQ. The CDR3 protein is CASSLGTRNTEAFF. The CDR3 DNA sequence: TGCGCCAGCAGCTTGGGGACAAGGAACACTGAAGCTTTCTTT.

A few counts support this clonotype. J is TRBJ1-1 and V is TRBV5-1, with D perhaps matching TRBD1 (5 bases). V was cut by 0 bases and J by 5 bases, with 11 bases left in between. The CDR3 has 14 amino acids. Germline V gene sequence: CDR1 SGHRS, CDR2 YFSETQ. Written as DNA, the CDR3 is TGCGCCAGCAGCTTGGGTCGGCAGGGTACTGAAGCTTTCTTT. Its protein product is CASSLGRQGTEAFF.

This chain connects TRBV6-2 or TRBV6-3 to TRBJ1-2, with 7 bases matching TRBD1. CDR1 MNHEY and CDR2 SVGEGT come from the germline V gene. The CDR3 covers 16 residues. V gave up 2 bases and J gave up 3 bases; unmatched junction bases: 9. CDR3 in DNA: TGTGCCAGCAGTTACACCTTGACAGGGAACTACTATGGCTACACCTTC. This translates into CASSYTLTGNYYGYTF.

The chain employs TRBV28 and TRBJ2-7; D possibly corresponds to TRBD1 (6 bases). Germline V lookup: CDR1 MDHEN, CDR2 SYDVKM. V lost 6 bases and J lost 2, with 11 bases in between. The CDR3 covers 13 residues. The CDR3 DNA reads as TGTGCCAGCAGAGCAGGGACAACCTACGAGCAGTACTTC. Amino acids: CASRAGTTYEQYF.

V and J are TRBV18 and TRBJ2-7, with 8 bases matching TRBD1. Germline-derived CDR1 and CDR2 are KGHSH and LQKENI. The CDR3 covers 14 residues. With V trimmed by 6 bases and J by 5 bases, 9 bases remained unmatched. This CDR3 is CASSPLSGGNEQYF. CDR3 coding DNA: TGTGCCAGCTCTCCCCTGTCAGGGGGCAACGAGCAGTACTTC.

The chain recombines TRBV7-6 with TRBJ1-1, with TRBD1 matching over 8 bases. Trimming cost V 2 bases and J 0 bases; bases outside gene matches: 5. There are 16 residues in the CDR3. Germline loops: CDR1 SGHVS, CDR2 FNYEAQ. The CDR3 protein is CASSLRDRTMNTEAFF. CDR3 DNA: TGTGCCAGCAGCTTAAGGGACAGGACCATGAACACTGAAGCTTTCTTT.

The rearrangement links TRBV6-5 to TRBJ2-4, with D hard to call. The CDR3 has 13 residues. Germline-derived CDR1 and CDR2 are MNHEY and SVGAGI. V gave up 0 bases and J gave up 7 bases, with 7 bases separating them. In nucleotides, the CDR3 is TGTGCCAGCAGTTACTCATGGTGGAACATTCAGTACTTC. Translating gives CASSYSWWNIQYF.

This chain connects TRBV20-1 to TRBJ2-5, with D tentatively TRBD2 (5 bases). The CDR3 spans 15 residues. V shed 0 bases and J shed 2 bases, with 13 bases lying between them. The germline V gene has CDR1 DFQATT and CDR2 SNEGSKA (reference sequence). The DNA for the CDR3 is TGCAGTGCTAGAGATCTAGAGGGATATCAAGAGACCCAGTACTTC. As protein: CSARDLEGYQETQYF.

In its sample, this clonotype was seen a few times. The rearrangement uses TRBV20-1 and TRBJ1-5; D is ambiguous. CDR1 is DFQATT, CDR2 SNEGSKA, per germline (reference sequence). V was clipped by 0 bases and J by 5 bases, with 14 bases between them. The CDR3 sequence is 15 residues long. CDR3 sequence: CSARDRSGPDQPQHF. The CDR3, as DNA: TGCAGTGCTAGAGACAGGAGCGGCCCCGATCAGCCCCAGCATTTT.

The chain combines TRBV11-2 with TRBJ2-1; no clear D gene. CDR1 and CDR2 from the germline V gene are SGHAT and FQNNGV. V was clipped by 7 bases and J by 10 bases, with 11 bases between them. CDR3 length: 11 amino acids. CDR3 DNA sequence: TGTGCCAGCACCTCCCTGCTGGAGCAGTTCTTC. Amino acid sequence: CASTSLLEQFF.

This clonotype came up a few times. The chain uses TRBV11-2 and TRBJ2-5; D remains ambiguous. This CDR3 comprises 14 residues. Germline CDR1 is SGHAT and CDR2 is FQNNGV. V shed 3 bases and J shed 2 bases, with 10 bases lying between them. The CDR3 protein is CASSFVTVQETQYF. The CDR3 DNA is TGTGCCAGCAGCTTCGTAACAGTTCAAGAGACCCAGTACTTC. Supplemented by reference TRBV11-2 and TRBJ2-5, the full variable domain reads EAGVAQSPRYKIIEKRQSVAFWCNPISGHATLYWYQQILGQGPKLLIQFQNNGVVDDSQLPKDRFSAERLKGVDSTLKIQPAKLEDSAVYLCASSFVTVQETQYFGPGTRLLVL.

This clonotype was observed a handful of times. The rearrangement links TRBV12-3 or TRBV12-4 to TRBJ2-7; weak D call: TRBD2 (6 bases). The CDR3 loop spans 14 amino acids. The V end lost 5 bases, the J end lost 6 bases, and 17 bases lay between the germline ends. The CDR3 is CASSTAGLNAEQYF. The CDR3 coding sequence is TGTGCCAGCAGTACCGCGGGACTTAACGCCGAGCAGTACTTC.

This clonotype has only a few counts. V and J are TRBV7-9 and TRBJ2-1, with D tentatively TRBD2 (6 bases). The germline V and J ends were trimmed by 5 bases and 8 bases, with 13 bases remaining between them. CDR3 length: 13 amino acids. Per the germline V gene, CDR1 is SEHNR and CDR2 is FQNEAQ (reference sequence). CDR3 sequence reads: CASSTWPGDEQFF. CDR3 in DNA: TGTGCCAGCAGCACATGGCCGGGAGATGAGCAGTTCTTC.

The chain couples TRBV2 to TRBJ2-7; tentative D call: TRBD1 (5 bases). Germline V gene lookup returns CDR1 SNHLY and CDR2 FYNNEI. The CDR3 contains 14 residues. V lost 6 bases and J lost 3, with 15 bases in between. The CDR3 DNA follows: TGTGCCAGCAGCTCAGGAAGGGGATACTACGAGCAGTACTTC. This codes for CASSSGRGYYEQYF.

The genes are TRBV5-1 and TRBJ1-4; no reliable D call. The CDR3 is made up of 15 amino acids. The germline CDR1 and CDR2 sequences are SGHRS and YFSETQ. Trimming removed 0 bases at V and 5 bases at J, with 11 bases between. CDR3 residues: CASSLAAASNEKLFF. DNA of the CDR3: TGCGCCAGCAGCTTGGCCGCAGCTTCCAATGAAAAACTGTTTTTT.

The chain links TRBV11-2 to TRBJ2-5; 13 bases are a match to TRBD2. Germline V gives CDR1 SGHAT, CDR2 FQNNGV. Losses at the gene ends were 5 bases for V and 5 bases for J; bases not matched to a gene: 5. The CDR3 consists of 15 residues. CDR3 loop: CASSLGTSGVETQYF. The CDR3 DNA follows: TGTGCCAGCAGCCTAGGGACTAGCGGGGTCGAGACCCAGTACTTC.

The chain has TRBV4-2 and TRBJ2-7, with 10 bases lining up with TRBD2. CDR1 and CDR2 from the germline V gene are LGHNA and YNFKEQ. The CDR3 length is 17 residues. J was trimmed by 0 bases and V by 3 bases; bases with no gene match: 8. The CDR3 sequence: CASSHDTSGASSYEQYF. The CDR3 DNA is TGTGCCAGCAGCCATGATACTAGCGGGGCTAGCTCCTACGAGCAGTACTTC.

This clonotype showed up just a few times. The rearrangement links TRBV20-1 to TRBJ2-1, with D possibly being TRBD2 (6 bases). Germline values: CDR1 DFQATT, CDR2 SNEGSKA (reference sequence). Trimming shortened V by 5 bases and J by 9 bases, and 17 bases separated the two germline ends. The CDR3 length is 13 residues. The CDR3, as DNA: TGCAGTGCTCCTTGGTCTAGCGCTAGTGAGCAGTTCTTC. Its translation: CSAPWSSASEQFF.